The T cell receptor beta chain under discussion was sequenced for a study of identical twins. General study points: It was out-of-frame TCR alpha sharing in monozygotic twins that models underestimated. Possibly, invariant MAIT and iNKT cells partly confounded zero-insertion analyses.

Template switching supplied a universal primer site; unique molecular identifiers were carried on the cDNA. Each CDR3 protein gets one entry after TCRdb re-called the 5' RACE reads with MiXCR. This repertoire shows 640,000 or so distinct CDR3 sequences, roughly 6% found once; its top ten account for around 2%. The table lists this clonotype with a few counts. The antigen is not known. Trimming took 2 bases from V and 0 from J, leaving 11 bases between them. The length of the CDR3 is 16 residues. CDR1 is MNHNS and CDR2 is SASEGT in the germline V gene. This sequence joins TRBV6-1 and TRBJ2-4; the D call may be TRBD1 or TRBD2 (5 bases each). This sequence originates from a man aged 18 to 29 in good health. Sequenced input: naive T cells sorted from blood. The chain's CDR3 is CASSEWDVLAKNIQYF. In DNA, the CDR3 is TGTGCCAGCAGTGAATGGGACGTACTAGCCAAAAACATTCAGTACTTC.